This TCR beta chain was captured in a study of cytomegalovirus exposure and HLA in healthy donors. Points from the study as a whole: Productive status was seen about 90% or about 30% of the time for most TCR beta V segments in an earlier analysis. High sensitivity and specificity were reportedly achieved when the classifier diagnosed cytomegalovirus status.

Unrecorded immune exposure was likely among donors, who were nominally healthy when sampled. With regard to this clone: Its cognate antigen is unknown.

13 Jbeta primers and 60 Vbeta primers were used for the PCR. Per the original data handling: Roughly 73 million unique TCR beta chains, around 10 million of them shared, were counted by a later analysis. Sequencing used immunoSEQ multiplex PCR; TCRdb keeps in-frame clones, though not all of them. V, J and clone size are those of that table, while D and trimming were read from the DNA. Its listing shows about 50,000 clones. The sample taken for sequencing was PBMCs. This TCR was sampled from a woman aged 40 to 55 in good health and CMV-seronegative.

CDR3 sequence: CASSFSGAGSYEQYF. CDR3 in DNA: TGTGCCAGCAGCTTTTCGGGAGCGGGGAGCTACGAGCAGTACTTC. The chain employs TRBV5-4 and TRBJ2-7, with 7 bases matching TRBD2. V trimming: 2 bases; J trimming: 3 bases; junction bases outside the gene matches: 8. CDR1 is SGHNT, CDR2 YYREEE, per germline (reference sequence). The CDR3 contains 15 residues.